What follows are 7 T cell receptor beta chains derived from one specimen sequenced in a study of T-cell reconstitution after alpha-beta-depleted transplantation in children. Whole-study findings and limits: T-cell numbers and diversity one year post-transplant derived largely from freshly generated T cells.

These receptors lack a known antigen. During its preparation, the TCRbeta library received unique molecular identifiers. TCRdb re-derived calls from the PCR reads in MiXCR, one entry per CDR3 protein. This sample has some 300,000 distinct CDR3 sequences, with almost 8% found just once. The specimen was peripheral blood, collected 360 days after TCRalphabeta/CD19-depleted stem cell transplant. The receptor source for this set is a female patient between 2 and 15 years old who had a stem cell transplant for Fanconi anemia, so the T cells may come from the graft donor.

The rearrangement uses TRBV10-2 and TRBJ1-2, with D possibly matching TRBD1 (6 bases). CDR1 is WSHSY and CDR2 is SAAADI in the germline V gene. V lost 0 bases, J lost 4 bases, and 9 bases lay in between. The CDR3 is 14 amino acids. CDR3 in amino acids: CASSESGGGYGYTF. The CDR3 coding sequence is TGCGCCAGCAGTGAGTCCGGGGGCGGCTATGGCTACACCTTC.

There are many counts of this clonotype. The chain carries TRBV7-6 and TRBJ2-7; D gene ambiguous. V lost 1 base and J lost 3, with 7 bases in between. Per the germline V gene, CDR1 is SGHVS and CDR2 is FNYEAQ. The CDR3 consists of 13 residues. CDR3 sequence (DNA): TGTGCCAGCAGCTTAGTGCCCGGCTACGAGCAGTACGTC. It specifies CASSLVPGYEQYV.

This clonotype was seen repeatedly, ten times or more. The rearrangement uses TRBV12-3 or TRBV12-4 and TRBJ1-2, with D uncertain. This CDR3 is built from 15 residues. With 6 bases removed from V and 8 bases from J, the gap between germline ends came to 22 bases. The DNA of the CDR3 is TGTGCCAGCAGCCCTCGGACGGAGGGCCATAGAGGCTACACCTTC. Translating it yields CASSPRTEGHRGYTF.

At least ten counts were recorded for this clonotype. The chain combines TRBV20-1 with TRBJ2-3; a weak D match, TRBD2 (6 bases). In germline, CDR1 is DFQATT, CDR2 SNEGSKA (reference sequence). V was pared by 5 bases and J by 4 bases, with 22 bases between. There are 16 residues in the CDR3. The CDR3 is CSAFRRLVGHPDTQYF. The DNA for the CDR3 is TGCAGTGCTTTCCGCCGACTAGTAGGGCATCCAGATACGCAGTATTTT.

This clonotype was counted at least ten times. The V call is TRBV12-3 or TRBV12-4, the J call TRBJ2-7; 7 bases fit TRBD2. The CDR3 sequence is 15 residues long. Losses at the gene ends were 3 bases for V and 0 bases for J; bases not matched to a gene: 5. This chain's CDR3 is CASSLGGFISYEQYF. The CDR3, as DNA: TGTGCCAGCAGTTTGGGGGGGTTTATCTCCTACGAGCAGTACTTC.

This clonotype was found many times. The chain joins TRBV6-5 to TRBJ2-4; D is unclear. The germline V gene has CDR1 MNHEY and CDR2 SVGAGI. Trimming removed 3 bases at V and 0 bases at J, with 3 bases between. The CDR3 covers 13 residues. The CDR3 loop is CASSYTAKNIQYF. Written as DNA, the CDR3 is TGTGCCAGCAGTTATACAGCCAAAAACATTCAGTACTTC.

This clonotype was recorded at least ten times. The CDR3 nucleotides read TGTGCCAGCAGCTTAGCAGGACAGGGCATCGGGGAGCTGTTTTTT. The encoded protein is CASSLAGQGIGELFF. V is TRBV7-2 and J is TRBJ2-2, with 8 bases fitting TRBD1. Germline CDR1 SGHTA, CDR2 FQGNSA. This CDR3 comprises 15 residues. V trimming: 0 bases; J trimming: 7 bases; junction bases outside the gene matches: 4.